This TCR beta chain was obtained from a study of naive and memory T cell subsets. This clonotype came up many times. Its cognate antigen is unknown. Sequential positive selection took CD4 T cells first, then CD8 T cells. Germline loops: CDR1 DFQATT, CDR2 SNEGSKA (reference sequence). The CDR3 consists of 15 residues. V shed 2 bases, J shed 1 base, and the junction held 7 bases outside the gene matches. Both TRBC1 and TRBC2 were covered by a beta constant-region primer of two equimolar oligonucleotides. Four rounds of PCR amplified the ligated cDNA using nested alpha and beta constant-region primers plus SP2. TCRdb re-called the UMI-ligation and nested PCR reads through MiXCR, storing one row per CDR3 protein. The sample records about 90,000 distinct CDR3 sequences, 11% being singletons. Overall study findings and caveats: A few larger clonotypes appeared in naive repertoires, especially CD8, possibly memory cells re-expressing CD45RA.

Material: naive CD4+ T cells from blood. This sequence was found in a human donor in good health. The chain couples TRBV20-1 to TRBJ2-5; 7 nucleotides match TRBD2. Here the CDR3 DNA reads TGCAGTGCTAGAATTTCTGCTAGCGGCCAAGAGACCCAGTACTTC. Encoded protein: CSARISASGQETQYF.